The next 29 T cell receptor beta chains were all read from a single sample in a study of OX40 agonist ivuxolimab in advanced cancers. Libraries were prepared through the immunoSEQ multiplex PCR assay. Here the immuneACCESS table is served through TCRdb, limited to in-frame sequences with V and J called. Missing clones are a known gap in these copies; in checked studies unresolved V genes cover under half, and the rest lacks a known reason. The sample includes tens of thousands of clones, with over 60% observed a single time. Jointly, the top ten make up around 18% of the sample. This material consisted of CD4+ or CD8+ T cells sorted from blood, taken in a trial of the OX40 agonist ivuxolimab. These receptors all stem from an adult with an advanced solid tumor such as melanoma, head and neck, liver or kidney cancer.

V gene TRBV30 combines with J gene TRBJ2-1, with TRBD1 identical over 7 bases. The CDR3 runs to 13 residues. Per the germline V gene, CDR1 is GTSNPN and CDR2 is SVGIG (reference sequence). Trimming took 2 bases from V and 9 from J; bases not matched to a gene: 7. CDR3 nucleotide sequence: TGTGCCTGGAGTCAGACGACAGGGATTGAGCAGTTCTTC. It yields the protein CAWSQTTGIEQFF.

In this sample, this clone turned up many times. The gene calls are TRBV11-3 and TRBJ2-1; D perhaps matches TRBD2 (5 bases). V was clipped by 3 bases and J by 6 bases, with 12 bases between them. Germline V CDR1 and CDR2: SGHNT, YENEEA. This CDR3 contains 14 residues. In DNA, the CDR3 is TGTGCCAGCAGCTTTGAGCCAGGAGGCAATGAGCAGTTCTTC. This codes for CASSFEPGGNEQFF. Complete variable domain (other parts from reference TRBV11-3 and TRBJ2-1): EAGVVQSPRYKIIEKKQPVAFWCNPISGHNTLYWYLQNLGQGPELLIRYENEEAVDDSQLPKDRFSAERLKGVDSTLKIQPAELGDSAVYLCASSFEPGGNEQFFGPGTRLTVL.

The chain carries TRBV28 and TRBJ1-1, with no clear D. The CDR3 sequence is 12 residues long. Germline V CDR1 and CDR2: MDHEN, SYDVKM. The germline V and J ends were trimmed by 4 bases and 3 bases, with 6 bases remaining between them. Here the CDR3 DNA reads TGTGCCAGCAGTTCAGACCACACTGAAGCTTTCTTT. Translation: CASSSDHTEAFF.

The chain couples TRBV28 to TRBJ2-7; D remains ambiguous. Germline-derived CDR1 and CDR2 are MDHEN and SYDVKM. The V and J ends lost 5 bases and 3 bases respectively, with 5 bases between them. This CDR3 is 11 amino acids long. CDR3 residues: CASSPLYEQYF. CDR3 DNA sequence: TGTGCCAGCAGTCCTCTCTACGAGCAGTACTTC.

Remarks on this clone: At one of its ends the junction is not consistent with the germline gene, which may arise from a read error. The chain employs TRBV6-4 and TRBJ2-7, with 9 bases identical to TRBD2. Germline V gene lookup returns CDR1 MRHNA and CDR2 SNTAGT. The CDR3 totals 14 residues. The CDR3 here is CASSEGLASSEQYF. As DNA, the CDR3 is TGTGCCAGCAGTGAGGGACTAGCATCCTCCGAGCAGTACTTC.

The chain uses TRBV6-1 and TRBJ1-1; unclear D gene. Germline CDR1 is MNHNS and CDR2 is SASEGT. Trimming took 8 bases from V and 3 from J, leaving 16 bases between them. CDR3 size: 14 residues. The CDR3 DNA is TGTGCCAGCTCCCTAAGGAAGCAGTACACTGAAGCTTTCTTT. This gives the protein CASSLRKQYTEAFF.

This chain uses TRBV6-5 with TRBJ2-7; D may be TRBD2 (7 bases). From germline, CDR1 is MNHEY and CDR2 SVGAGI. V was trimmed by 7 bases and J by 2 bases, leaving 12 bases between them. CDR3 length: 13 amino acids. Written as DNA, the CDR3 is TGTGCCAGCACGCGGGGGCTTACCTACGAGCAGTACTTC. It is translated as CASTRGLTYEQYF.

This rearrangement joins TRBV11-1 to TRBJ1-4, with no clear D. CDR1 and CDR2 (germline): SGHAT, FQDESV (reference sequence). CDR3 length: 16 amino acids. V lost 4 bases, J lost 0 bases, and 12 bases lay in between. DNA for the CDR3: TGTGCCAGCAGCTCGGCGTGGCCGGCAACTAATGAAAAACTGTTTTTT. Translated, it gives CASSSAWPATNEKLFF.

DNA of the CDR3: TGCGCCAGCAGTCCTGGACTAGCGGGGGGGGATGAGCAGTTCTTC. Amino acids: CASSPGLAGGDEQFF. V is TRBV4-1 and J is TRBJ2-1, with 15 bases aligning to TRBD2. The CDR3 contains 15 residues. The germline V gene encodes CDR1 MGHRA and CDR2 YSYEKL. J lost 8 bases, V lost 6 bases, and 5 bases had no gene match.

The genes are TRBV9 and TRBJ1-4; tentatively, D is TRBD1 (6 bases). The CDR3 has 16 residues. Trimming shortened V by 1 base and J by 8 bases, and 18 bases separated the two germline ends. Per germline, CDR1 SGDLS and CDR2 YYNGEE. DNA for the CDR3: TGTGCCAGCAGCGTATCGTCCAGGGGAGGGAGCGAAAAACTGTTTTTT. Its protein product is CASSVSSRGGSEKLFF.

Note on this clone: With a far larger clone one base away, a read error is the likely cause. Other nucleotide sequences in the sample specify the same CDR3. The rearrangement uses TRBV29-1 and TRBJ2-1; 7 bases agree with TRBD2. CDR1 and CDR2 (germline): SQVTM, ANQGSEA. The CDR3 has 18 residues. The CDR3 spells CSVEGGGGAGGSYNEQFF. CDR3 coding DNA: TGCAGCGTGGAAGGTGGGGGAGGGGCAGGAGGTTCCTACAATGAGCAGTTCTTC.

The chain links TRBV1 to TRBJ2-6. TRBV1 is designated a pseudogene. CDR3 length equals 20 residues. CDR3 loop: CTSSQGSLPGPPKGANVLTF. CDR3 bases: TGCACCAGCAGCCAGGGCTCACTCCCGGGACCCCCGAAGGGGGCCAACGTCCTGACTTTC.

Here the CDR3 DNA reads TGTGCCTTACTGGCTAATATTCATGAGCAGTTCTTC. Protein: CALLANIHEQFF. The chain carries TRBV30 and TRBJ2-1; the D is unclear. CDR1 GTSNPN and CDR2 SVGIG come from the germline V gene (reference sequence). This CDR3 is built from 12 residues. V was clipped by 7 bases and J by 8 bases, with 15 bases between them.

CDR3 DNA: TGTGCCAGCAGCGGCCTCACAGATACGCAGTATTTT. Translation gives CASSGLTDTQYF. V gene TRBV7-3 combines with J gene TRBJ2-3, with D unresolved. There are 12 residues in the CDR3. Germline CDR1 reads SGHTA; CDR2 reads FQGTGA. Between the trimmed V and J ends, which lost 5 bases and 2 bases, there was a span of 5 bases.

The chain couples TRBV7-9 to TRBJ1-2, with a tentative D call TRBD1 (5 bases). V was cut by 1 base and J by 6 bases, with 9 bases left in between. Germline CDR1 and CDR2: SEHNR and FQNEAQ (reference sequence). This CDR3 spans 13 amino acids. In DNA, the CDR3 is TGTGCCAGCAGCTTAGGGCCCAGGGATGGCTACACCTTC. Translated: CASSLGPRDGYTF. Combining the CDR3 with reference TRBV7-9 and TRBJ1-2 gives the whole variable domain DTGVSQNPRHKITKRGQNVTFRCDPISEHNRLYWYRQTLGQGPEFLTYFQNEAQLEKSRLLSDRFSAERPKGSFSTLEIQRTEQGDSAMYLCASSLGPRDGYTFGSGTRLTVV.

V usage is TRBV11-3 and J usage is TRBJ2-5, with 7 bases aligning to TRBD1. Germline CDR1 and CDR2: SGHNT and YENEEA. Trimming took 5 bases from V and 1 from J; bases not matched to a gene: 13. CDR3 size: 17 residues. CDR3 nucleotide sequence: TGTGCCAGCAGCCCAATACTAGGAAGGGACAGCCAAGAGACCCAGTACTTC. Translation gives CASSPILGRDSQETQYF. Variable domain in full (rest from reference TRBV11-3 and TRBJ2-5): EAGVVQSPRYKIIEKKQPVAFWCNPISGHNTLYWYLQNLGQGPELLIRYENEEAVDDSQLPKDRFSAERLKGVDSTLKIQPAELGDSAVYLCASSPILGRDSQETQYFGPGTRLLVL.

The V and J genes are TRBV5-8 and TRBJ2-7; D may be TRBD1 (6 bases). The CDR3 is made up of 14 amino acids. Germline values: CDR1 SGHTS, CDR2 YDEGEE. V dropped 4 bases and J dropped 5 bases, with 16 bases sitting between them. The CDR3, as DNA: TGTGCCAGCAGCCCAGGGGATCGAGACCACGAGCAGTACTTC. Amino acids: CASSPGDRDHEQYF.

This chain joins TRBV9 and TRBJ1-1, with D possibly being TRBD1 (5 bases). CDR1 is SGDLS and CDR2 is YYNGEE in the germline V gene. Trimming pared 3 bases from V and 6 bases from J, leaving 9 bases between. This CDR3 has 12 residues. In DNA, the CDR3 is TGTGCCAGCAGCGCTATGGGGGCTGAAGCTTTCTTT. Amino acids: CASSAMGAEAFF.

About this clone: The sample holds other DNA sequences that translate to the same CDR3. This chain connects TRBV29-1 to TRBJ1-2, with D tentatively TRBD1 (5 bases). This CDR3 has 14 residues. V dropped 1 base and J dropped 0 bases, with 9 bases sitting between them. The germline V gene has CDR1 SQVTM and CDR2 ANQGSEA. CDR3 bases: TGCAGCGTTGAAGGGGGCAGAGCTAACTATGGCTACACCTTC. This sequence encodes CSVEGGRANYGYTF. Combining the CDR3 with reference TRBV29-1 and TRBJ1-2 gives the whole variable domain SAVISQKPSRDICQRGTSLTIQCQVDSQVTMMFWYRQQPGQSLTLIATANQGSEATYESGFVIDKFPISRPNLTFSTLTVSNMSPEDSSIYLCSVEGGRANYGYTFGSGTRLTVV.

This clone is a singleton in its sample. The junction departs from the called germline gene at one end, perhaps through a read error. The genes are TRBV27 and TRBJ1-2; maybe TRBD1 (5 bases). The germline V gene encodes CDR1 MNHEY and CDR2 SMNVEV (reference sequence). The CDR3 consists of 13 residues. The CDR3 nucleotides read TGTGCCACCAGTTTGGGACCGACATATGGCTACACCTTC. It yields the protein CATSLGPTYGYTF.

The chain joins TRBV9 to TRBJ2-5; D uncertain. V lost 3 bases and J 5 bases, leaving 11 bases between the germline ends. This CDR3 spans 13 amino acids. Germline-derived CDR1 and CDR2 are SGDLS and YYNGEE. In nucleotides, the CDR3 is TGTGCCAGCAGCGGACCGTCCGACGAGACCCAGTACTTC. It yields the protein CASSGPSDETQYF.

The V and J genes are TRBV27 and TRBJ1-1; D is undetermined. The CDR3 loop spans 16 amino acids. The germline gives CDR1 MNHEY, CDR2 SMNVEV (reference sequence). The ends were cut back, 2 bases at V and 6 bases at J, with 19 bases in the middle. The CDR3 DNA reads as TGTGCCAGCAGTTTAACCCTCGCCGGTGATGTCGCTGAAGCTTTCTTT. Its protein product is CASSLTLAGDVAEAFF.

This chain uses TRBV29-1 with TRBJ2-2, with D unresolved. There are 12 residues in the CDR3. Trimming shortened V by 4 bases and J by 3 bases, and 6 bases separated the two germline ends. The germline V gene has CDR1 SQVTM and CDR2 ANQGSEA. The CDR3 coding sequence is TGCAGCGTTGCGTCAGACACCGGGGAGCTGTTTTTT. Protein: CSVASDTGELFF.

The V gene is TRBV5-6, the J gene TRBJ2-1; possible D gene TRBD1, 6 bases. The ends were cut back, 0 bases at V and 2 bases at J, with 15 bases in the middle. This CDR3 region has 17 residues. Germline V lookup: CDR1 SGHDT, CDR2 YYEEEE. For the CDR3, the DNA is TGTGCCAGCAGCTTGGACCCCCGGGGACACCCCTACAATGAGCAGTTCTTC. Translation: CASSLDPRGHPYNEQFF.

The chain couples TRBV19 to TRBJ2-4; 7 nucleotides align to TRBD1. Trimming at V came to 4 bases and at J to 7 bases, leaving 7 bases not matched to a gene. The CDR3 loop spans 14 amino acids. Germline lookup yields CDR1 LNHDA and CDR2 SQIVND (reference sequence). The CDR3, as DNA: TGTGCCAGTAGTACTCGGACAGGCCAGAACATTCAGTACTTC. Translation gives CASSTRTGQNIQYF.

The genes are TRBV28 and TRBJ2-3, with 7 positions matching TRBD2. The V gene end was trimmed by 1 base and the J gene end by 1 base; junction bases not matched to a gene: 8. From germline, CDR1 is MDHEN and CDR2 SYDVKM. The CDR3 sequence is 17 residues long. The chain's CDR3 is CASSLLRGTGRTDTQYF. DNA of the CDR3: TGTGCCAGCAGTTTATTGCGGGGGACTGGTCGCACAGATACGCAGTATTTT.

The chain combines TRBV15 with TRBJ1-1; 7 bases are a match to TRBD1. The V segment lost 0 bases and the J segment 0 bases; nucleotides outside the gene matches: 10. CDR3 length: 18 amino acids. Germline V gene sequence: CDR1 LNHNV, CDR2 YYDKDF (reference sequence). As DNA, the CDR3 is TGTGCCACCAGCAGAGATCGGCCGGTGACAGGGTTGAACACTGAAGCTTTCTTT. This encodes CATSRDRPVTGLNTEAFF.

The chain is built from TRBV6-5 and TRBJ2-7; TRBD1 matches 8 bases. The CDR3 spans 14 residues. The V segment lost 8 bases and the J segment 5 bases; nucleotides outside the gene matches: 11. Germline V CDR1 and CDR2: MNHEY, SVGAGI. CDR3: CASPGQGRSDEQYF. The CDR3 bases are TGTGCCAGCCCCGGACAGGGAAGGTCGGACGAGCAGTACTTC.

This clone showed up just a few times. CDR3 in amino acids: CSVGKSPLDTQYF. The CDR3 DNA reads TGCAGCGTTGGAAAATCTCCGTTAGATACGCAGTATTTT. The chain is built from TRBV29-1 and TRBJ2-3; D unclear. CDR1 is SQVTM and CDR2 is ANQGSEA in the germline V gene. The CDR3 covers 13 residues. V was clipped by 4 bases and J by 5 bases, with 13 bases between them.